A selection of T cell receptor beta chains follows, all from one sample in a study of T cells in Graves' hyperthyroidism and ophthalmopathy. Each CDR3 protein gets one entry after TCRdb re-called the multiplex PCR reads with MiXCR. The data contain a few hundred thousand distinct CDR3 sequences, approximately 23% of them singletons. The sequenced sample was blood. Receptors originate from a woman between 65 and 79 years old with Graves' ophthalmopathy. Both conserved end residues are part of each CDR3. Fields, in order: D gene, V gene, J gene, clone size, CDR3 DNA, CDR3 protein. D genes are given only for firm matches. Clone size appears in some rows only: once, few, many, or a class for an expanded clone.

.,TRBV28,TRBJ2-7,.,TGTGCCAGCAGGGACTGGGGGGAGCAGTACTTC,CASRDWGEQYF
TRBD1,TRBV12-3/TRBV12-4,TRBJ1-2,few,TGTGCCAGCAGGCCGGGACAGGGGAAGTTGGGTTATGGCTACACCTTC,CASRPGQGKLGYGYTF
.,TRBV6-1,TRBJ1-2,many,TGTGCCAGCAGTCGGACAGTTTCAGACTATGGCTACACCTTC,CASSRTVSDYGYTF
.,TRBV6-4,TRBJ1-3,.,TGTGCCAGCAGTCTCGGGGGGGTGGGAAACACCATATATTTT,CASSLGGVGNTIYF
.,TRBV30,TRBJ1-2,many,TGTGCCTGGAGTGAGCAGGGCGCCTATGGCTACACCTTC,CAWSEQGAYGYTF
.,TRBV18,TRBJ2-1,many,TGTGCCAGCTCACCAATAAGAGATGAGCAGTTCTTC,CASSPIRDEQFF
TRBD2,TRBV6-5,TRBJ2-3,many,TGTGCCAGCAGTTACCACAATAGCGGGAGTCTCCCTGGCACAGATACGCAGTATTTT,CASSYHNSGSLPGTDTQYF
TRBD2,TRBV24-1,TRBJ2-1,.,TGTGCCACCAGTAATAGCGGGGTCCCAAGCAATGAGCAGTTCTTC,CATSNSGVPSNEQFF
.,TRBV18,TRBJ2-3,few,TGTGCCAGCTCACCACTACGGGAGAGATTAGATACGCAGTATTTT,CASSPLRERLDTQYF
.,TRBV6-2/TRBV6-3,TRBJ2-7,.,TGTGCCAGCAGTTATCAGGAGACCTACGAGCAGTACTTC,CASSYQETYEQYF
TRBD2,TRBV9,TRBJ2-2,.,TGTGCCAGCAGCGTAGCTGTGGGACTAGCGGCCGGGGAGCTGTTTTTT,CASSVAVGLAAGELFF
.,TRBV14,TRBJ1-2,.,TGTGCCAGCAGCCCCAACGCTAACTATGGCTACACCTTC,CASSPNANYGYTF
TRBD1,TRBV20-1,TRBJ2-7,.,TGCAGTGCTAAGACAGGGGCCTTCGCCTACGAGCAGTACTTC,CSAKTGAFAYEQYF
.,TRBV7-3,TRBJ1-1,many,TGTGCCAGCAGCCTAGATGGGAGGACTGAAGCTTTCTTT,CASSLDGRTEAFF
.,TRBV3-1,TRBJ2-7,many,TGTGCCAGCAGCCGCCTCTCCTACGAGCAGTACTTC,CASSRLSYEQYF
TRBD1,TRBV24-1,TRBJ2-1,.,TGTGCCACCAGTGCAGGGGGCTCCCGAAATGAGCAGTTCTTC,CATSAGGSRNEQFF
.,TRBV18,TRBJ1-2,.,TGTGCCAGCTCACCACTCGTGGGGGTCTATGGCTACACCTTC,CASSPLVGVYGYTF
.,TRBV12-3/TRBV12-4,TRBJ1-2,few,TGTGCCAGCAGTTTAGAGGCCCAAGGGTCCCGTGGCTACACCTTC,CASSLEAQGSRGYTF
TRBD2,TRBV12-3/TRBV12-4,TRBJ2-1,many,TGTGCCAGCAGTCCCCTGACTAGCGGGGACAATGAGCAGTTCTTC,CASSPLTSGDNEQFF
TRBD2,TRBV6-2/TRBV6-3,TRBJ2-1,.,TGTGCCAGCAGTTACGCGGGAGTGGCCCATGAGCAGTTCTTC,CASSYAGVAHEQFF
TRBD2,TRBV5-1,TRBJ2-1,many,TGCGCCAGCAGCGGGGGACTAGCGGACGGCAATGAGCAGTTCTTC,CASSGGLADGNEQFF
.,TRBV7-3,TRBJ2-1,many,TGTGCCAGCAGCTTATCCCTCTACAATGAGCAGTTCTTC,CASSLSLYNEQFF
TRBD2,TRBV7-8,TRBJ2-7,.,TGTGCCAGCAGCTTAGCGCTTAGTAGCGGGATATACGACGAGCAGTACTTC,CASSLALSSGIYDEQYF
TRBD2,TRBV19,TRBJ2-3,.,TGTGCCAGTAGTATATGGGGACTAGCGGGACCAACTAGCACAGATACGCAGTATTTT,CASSIWGLAGPTSTDTQYF
.,TRBV12-3/TRBV12-4,TRBJ2-7,many,TGTGCCAGCAGTTTCGGGCCGAGCTCCTACGAGCAGTACTTC,CASSFGPSSYEQYF
TRBD2,TRBV2,TRBJ2-7,few,TGTGCCAGCAGATCCCCGGGACTAGCATCATTCGAGCAGTACTTC,CASRSPGLASFEQYF
.,TRBV18,TRBJ2-1,few,TGTGCCAGCTCACCACCGGGAAAGGGTGGGAATGAGCAGTTCTTC,CASSPPGKGGNEQFF
TRBD2,TRBV6-1,TRBJ2-7,.,TGTGCCAGCAGTGAAGGGCTAGCGGGAGTTATTAGGGCCTACGAGCAGTACTTC,CASSEGLAGVIRAYEQYF
.,TRBV7-9,TRBJ2-7,.,TGTGCCAGCAGCTTAGGAGTTGTCCTAGCGACTAGCTCCTACGAGCAGTACTTC,CASSLGVVLATSSYEQYF
.,TRBV5-1,TRBJ2-7,few,TGCGCCAGCAGCTTGGGGCGGAATTACGAGCAGTACTTC,CASSLGRNYEQYF
.,TRBV30,TRBJ2-1,many,TGTGCCTGGAGAGCGCACCGGCTCTGGGAGCAGTTCTTC,CAWRAHRLWEQFF
.,TRBV29-1,TRBJ1-1,.,TGCAGCGTTGATCATTCCCCGGAAGCTTTCTTT,CSVDHSPEAFF
.,TRBV6-1,TRBJ1-2,.,TGTGCCAGCAGTCAAACGGGTGCCTATGGCTACACCTTC,CASSQTGAYGYTF
.,TRBV25-1,TRBJ2-1,few,TGTGCCAGCAGTGTAAGCGGGCGCTCCTACAATGAGCAGTTCTTC,CASSVSGRSYNEQFF
.,TRBV25-1,TRBJ1-2,few,TGTGCCAGCAGTGAATTAGGTTATGGCTACACCTTC,CASSELGYGYTF
TRBD2,TRBV18,TRBJ2-1,.,TGTGCCAGCTCACCCCCTCAAGCGGGAGGGCACAATGAGCAGTTCTTC,CASSPPQAGGHNEQFF
.,TRBV19,TRBJ2-5,.,TGTGCCAGTAAAGGCGGGAAGTTAGAAGAGACCCAGTACTTC,CASKGGKLEETQYF
.,TRBV20-1,TRBJ1-4,.,TGCAGTGCTGATCCGGTTTCAACTAATGAAAAACTGTTTTTT,CSADPVSTNEKLFF
TRBD2,TRBV9,TRBJ2-3,many,TGTGCCAGCAGCCTTTTGGATCTGACTAGCGGCACCACAGATACGCAGTATTTT,CASSLLDLTSGTTDTQYF
.,TRBV28,TRBJ1-5,many,TGTGCCAGCAGTTTATACGGCCAGCCCCAGCATTTT,CASSLYGQPQHF
.,TRBV2,TRBJ2-2,many,TGTGCCAGCAGTGGGCGGATAAACACCGGGGAGCTGTTTTTT,CASSGRINTGELFF
TRBD1,TRBV28,TRBJ1-2,.,TGTGCCAGCAGGTCCGGGACAGGGGGGAGTTATGGCTACACCTTC,CASRSGTGGSYGYTF
.,TRBV6-1,TRBJ2-1,.,TGTGCCAGCAGTGGCCCTCATTACGGCCCCTACAATGAGCAGTTCTTC,CASSGPHYGPYNEQFF
TRBD2,TRBV6-1,TRBJ2-7,.,TGTGCCAGCAGTGCCCAACGGACTAGCGGAACCTACGAGCAGTACTTC,CASSAQRTSGTYEQYF
.,TRBV24-1,TRBJ1-2,few,TGTGCCACCAGTGACCCCTCATTAGGACGGGAGCAGGATGGCTACACCTTC,CATSDPSLGREQDGYTF
TRBD2,TRBV11-2,TRBJ2-1,few,TGTGCCAGCAGCAAAGCGGGAGGAGTGTTCAATGAGCAGTTCTTC,CASSKAGGVFNEQFF
.,TRBV9,TRBJ1-2,few,TGTGCCAGCACCGCCACAGTCGGTGGTGGGACTAGCTATGGCTACACCTTC,CASTATVGGGTSYGYTF
.,TRBV2,TRBJ2-7,many,TGTGCCAGCAGTCAGAACTACAGGGAGTACGAGCAGTACTTC,CASSQNYREYEQYF
TRBD1,TRBV5-5,TRBJ1-1,few,TGTGCCAGCAGCCTACGGACAGGGGGCGCCGGCACTGAAGCTTTCTTT,CASSLRTGGAGTEAFF
TRBD1,TRBV7-3,TRBJ1-6,few,TGTGCCAGCAGTATGACACAGGGGGAAGAAAATTCACCCCTCCACTTT,CASSMTQGEENSPLHF
.,TRBV12-3/TRBV12-4,TRBJ2-1,.,TGTGCCAGCAGCCAGTTACAGGGTCAGCAGTTCTTC,CASSQLQGQQFF
TRBD2,TRBV3-1,TRBJ2-7,many,TGTGCCAGCAGCCAAGATGGGAGGGGATACGAGCAGTACTTC,CASSQDGRGYEQYF
TRBD2,TRBV3-1,TRBJ2-3,.,TGTGCCAGCAGCTTTCGTAGCGGGGGGGATACGCAGTATTTT,CASSFRSGGDTQYF